The clone carrying this T cell receptor beta chain was detected ten times or more. Its antigen is still unknown. Template switching supplied a universal primer site; unique molecular identifiers were carried on the cDNA. One entry per CDR3 protein results from TCRdb running MiXCR on the 5' RACE reads. The sample gives some 240,000 distinct CDR3 sequences, around 8% of which show up once; 2.5% to 3.5% is in the top ten. Germline-derived CDR1 and CDR2 are SGHRS and YFSETQ. V was pared by 5 bases and J by 3 bases, with 12 bases of the junction left unmatched. The CDR3 extends over 17 amino acids. Everyone who donated was a healthy Caucasian. The sample comes from a study of identical twins. Overall study findings and caveats: Abundant beta clonotypes from cord blood bore fewer insertions; memory repertoires lacked this pattern.

A further study also used this sample, focusing on yellow fever vaccine responses in identical twins. That work adds: The T cell response to vaccination in identical twins was reportedly partly convergent and partly personalized.

This TCR came from a young woman in good health. This chain uses TRBV5-1 with TRBJ2-1, with 9 positions matching TRBD2. Material: CD8+ T cells sorted from blood. The CDR3 DNA reads as TGCGCCAGCAGTCAGTCCCAAGCGGGGGGATACTACAATGAGCAGTTCTTC. It encodes CASSQSQAGGYYNEQFF.